The clone carrying this TCR beta chain turned up a few times. No antigen is known for it. CDR1 SQVTM and CDR2 ANQGSEA come from the germline V gene. The V end was cut by 5 bases, the J end by 0 bases, with 11 bases between. The CDR3 is made up of 14 amino acids. These data belong to a study of CD8+ T cells in alopecia areata. Study observations and caveats: Resident alphabeta T cells of normal skin are also sequenced in scalp samples.

Described treatment: oral pan-JAK inhibitor, 5-10 mg twice daily. cDNA reverse transcribed from extracted RNA served as the sequencing template. Profiled with immunoSEQ multiplex PCR; TCRdb holds only in-frame clones, not every one. The profile shows a few hundred thousand clones, roughly two fifths of them singletons. The V call is TRBV29-1, the J call TRBJ2-1; D may correspond to TRBD1 or TRBD2 (6 bases each). The TCR sequence derives from a human donor with alopecia areata. The sequences come from CD4+ T cells sorted from blood, collected between weeks 30 and 35, from a patient treated with tofacitinib. CDR3 DNA: TGCAGCGTTCGCGCGGGACACTCCTACAATGAGCAGTTCTTC. It is translated as CSVRAGHSYNEQFF.